Listed here are 10 T cell receptor beta chains from one sample, sequenced in a study of blood T cell repertoires in COVID-19. The protocol was immunoSEQ multiplex PCR, while the TCRdb copy is restricted to in-frame clones and leaves out a portion. The sample lists some 120,000 clones; more than 75% were seen once. Sample: peripheral blood. The source is a human donor in a cohort sampled during active COVID-19.

This chain links TRBV5-1 with TRBJ2-3; 9 bases match TRBD2. Germline assignment: CDR1 SGHRS and CDR2 YFSETQ. Trimming cost V 2 bases and J 6 bases; bases outside gene matches: 7. This CDR3 region has 15 residues. The CDR3 coding sequence is TGCGCCAGCAGCTTCGCGGGAGGGGGCAGGGATACGCAGTATTTT. Residues: CASSFAGGGRDTQYF.

This chain links TRBV6-5 with TRBJ1-2, with TRBD1 matching 9 bases. Germline lookup yields CDR1 MNHEY and CDR2 SVGAGI. The CDR3 length is 15 residues. V gave up 2 bases and J gave up 5 bases; unmatched junction bases: 6. CDR3 in amino acids: CASSYDGQGYYGYTF. The DNA of the CDR3 is TGTGCCAGCAGTTACGACGGACAGGGGTATTATGGCTACACCTTC.

Only one count was recorded for this clone. The chain recombines TRBV11-2 with TRBJ2-7; TRBD1 matches 10 bases. After removal of 3 bases from V and 3 bases from J, the junction contained 5 bases not matched to a gene. The germline gives CDR1 SGHAT, CDR2 FQNNGV. The CDR3 has 15 residues. CDR3 DNA: TGTGCCAGCAGCTTCCCGGGACAGGGGATCTACGAGCAGTACTTC. Its translation is CASSFPGQGIYEQYF.

The V and J genes are TRBV18 and TRBJ1-1; D not resolved. The CDR3 runs 17 residues. The ends were cut back, 2 bases at V and 1 base at J, with 17 bases in the middle. Germline loops: CDR1 KGHSH, CDR2 LQKENI. The CDR3, as DNA: TGTGCCAGCTCACCAAGATCACCTTACAGTGGGAACACTGAAGCTTTCTTT. It codes for CASSPRSPYSGNTEAFF.

This rearrangement joins TRBV15 to TRBJ2-3; 8 bases fit TRBD2. After removal of 0 bases from V and 6 bases from J, the junction contained 8 bases not matched to a gene. The CDR3 runs to 16 residues. Germline CDR1 LNHNV, CDR2 YYDKDF (reference sequence). This CDR3 is CATSRDSGKNSDTQYF. DNA of the CDR3: TGTGCCACCAGCAGAGATAGCGGGAAAAACTCGGATACGCAGTATTTT.

The chain links TRBV6-6 to TRBJ2-3; TRBD2 aligns across 9 bases. This CDR3 has 15 amino acids. Looked up from germline, CDR1 is MNHNY and CDR2 is SVGAGI (reference sequence). V dropped 7 bases and J dropped 2; count of bases not matched to a gene: 7. CDR3 sequence reads: CASKKAGGITDTQYF. CDR3 in DNA: TGTGCCAGCAAAAAAGCGGGGGGAATCACAGATACGCAGTATTTT.

The rearrangement links TRBV4-1 to TRBJ1-6, with D maybe TRBD1 (5 bases). With 2 bases removed from V and 0 bases from J, the gap between germline ends came to 8 bases. The CDR3 consists of 16 residues. Germline V gene lookup returns CDR1 MGHRA and CDR2 YSYEKL. Here the CDR3 reads CASSQRGSSYNSPLHF. DNA of the CDR3: TGCGCCAGCAGCCAAAGGGGTAGCTCCTATAATTCACCCCTCCACTTT.

The chain combines TRBV24-1 with TRBJ2-7; 7 bases fit TRBD2. The CDR3 has 15 residues. Trimming cost V 5 bases and J 6 bases; bases outside gene matches: 12. The germline V gene has CDR1 KGHDR and CDR2 SFDVKD. This chain's CDR3 is CATSAPGGRLGEQYF. CDR3 nucleotide sequence: TGTGCCACCAGTGCCCCGGGAGGACGACTTGGCGAGCAGTACTTC.

This clone is a singleton in its sample. The rearrangement uses TRBV3-1 (or the pseudogene TRBV3-2) and TRBJ1-2; weak D call: TRBD1 (6 bases). The V gene's germline CDR1 is LGHDT and CDR2 YNNKEL (reference sequence). This CDR3 spans 15 amino acids. Between the trimmed V and J ends, which lost 3 bases and 2 bases, there was a span of 13 bases. The CDR3 loop reads CASSQVGTLNYGYTF. CDR3 DNA: TGTGCCAGCAGCCAGGTGGGGACATTGAACTATGGCTACACCTTC.

This chain joins TRBV4-2 and TRBJ1-2, with D tentatively TRBD1 (5 bases). Germline V lookup: CDR1 LGHNA, CDR2 YNFKEQ. Between the trimmed V and J ends, which lost 2 bases and 1 base, there was a span of 14 bases. The CDR3 contains 16 residues. CDR3 sequence reads: CASSQMGRADNYGYTF. The CDR3 DNA sequence: TGTGCCAGCAGCCAAATGGGCAGGGCGGATAACTATGGCTACACCTTC.